A selection of T cell receptor beta chains follows, all from one sample in a study of T-cell memory formation after mild COVID-19. From the 5' RACE reads, TCRdb called clonotypes with MiXCR, one entry per CDR3 protein. The sample has approximately 560,000 distinct CDR3 sequences; roughly 17% are singletons. Sequences were obtained from PBMCs or a T cell subset sorted from them (not recorded which). The receptors shown here come from an adult woman who had mild COVID-19 (a few samples of this study predate the infection). Cell type and time point are not known. Both conserved end residues are part of each CDR3. A D gene is named only where the DNA matches it firmly. Clone size is stated in some rows and not others, as once, few, many or a class when expanded.

clone_size d_call j_call v_call cdr3_aa cdr3_nt
many TRBD2 TRBJ2-1 TRBV12-3/TRBV12-4 CASSKGLAGGSGEQFF TGTGCCAGCAGTAAGGGACTAGCGGGGGGGTCCGGTGAGCAGTTCTTC
many - TRBJ2-1 TRBV5-1 CASSPTGTNNNEQFF TGCGCCAGCAGCCCCACCGGGACAAACAACAATGAGCAGTTCTTC
few TRBD1 TRBJ1-1 TRBV4-2 CASSPRTGRGITEAFF TGTGCCAGCAGCCCGAGGACAGGGCGGGGTATCACTGAAGCTTTCTTT
- - TRBJ2-7 TRBV4-3 CASSQGPTYEQYF TGCGCCAGCAGCCAAGGGCCTACCTACGAGCAGTACTTC
few - TRBJ1-2 TRBV24-1 CATSDLPSYGYTF TGTGCCACCAGTGATCTTCCTAGCTATGGCTACACCTTC
few - TRBJ1-2 TRBV12-3/TRBV12-4 CASSLPGENYGYTF TGTGCCAGCAGTTTGCCCGGGGAAAACTATGGCTACACCTTC
few TRBD1 TRBJ1-1 TRBV29-1 CSATGDLNTEAFF TGCAGCGCGACAGGGGACCTGAACACTGAAGCTTTCTTT
few - TRBJ2-1 TRBV11-2 CASSSRGLQGRASSYNEQFF TGTGCCAGCAGCTCAAGGGGATTACAGGGGAGGGCTAGCTCCTACAATGAGCAGTTCTTC
few TRBD1 TRBJ2-7 TRBV13 CASSLSTGAAEQYF TGTGCCAGCAGCTTATCTACAGGGGCAGCCGAGCAGTACTTC
many TRBD1 TRBJ1-1 TRBV6-5 CASRRQGKAFF TGTGCCAGCAGGAGACAGGGGAAAGCTTTCTTT
once TRBD1 TRBJ1-5 TRBV2 CASSDDRGRNQPQHF TGTGCCAGCAGTGACGACAGGGGAAGGAATCAGCCCCAGCATTTT
few - TRBJ1-5 TRBV5-6 CASSYRQSNQPQHF TGTGCCAGCAGCTACCGACAGAGCAATCAGCCCCAGCATTTT
few - TRBJ1-1 TRBV10-3 CAISRDMNTEAFF TGTGCCATCAGTCGTGACATGAACACTGAAGCTTTCTTT
- TRBD1 TRBJ2-5 TRBV7-9 CASSPWGQQETQYF TGTGCCAGCAGCCCCTGGGGACAGCAAGAGACCCAGTACTTC
- - TRBJ1-2 TRBV7-8 CASSLVFSRTLNYGYTF TGTGCCAGCAGCTTAGTATTTTCCCGGACACTTAACTATGGCTACACCTTC
- - TRBJ1-2 TRBV29-1 CSVEGPPLANYGYTF TGCAGCGTTGAGGGACCTCCTCTAGCTAACTATGGCTACACCTTC
few - TRBJ2-2 TRBV6-6 CASSAVGPGNTGELFF TGTGCCAGCAGCGCCGTGGGACCCGGAAACACCGGGGAGCTGTTTTTT
- TRBD2 TRBJ2-5 TRBV7-8 CAIRQREGRETQYF TGTGCCATCCGACAGCGGGAGGGGCGGGAGACCCAGTACTTC
- TRBD2 TRBJ2-1 TRBV7-9 CASSLAGRLAGGNEQFF TGTGCCAGCAGCTTAGCGGGGAGACTAGCGGGAGGGAATGAGCAGTTCTTC
- - TRBJ2-2 TRBV16 CASSQDWKTGELFF TGTGCCAGCAGCCAGGACTGGAAAACCGGGGAGCTGTTTTTT
- - TRBJ1-1 TRBV27 CASSKEGRGTEAFF TGTGCCAGCAGCAAGGAAGGAAGAGGCACTGAAGCTTTCTTT
few - TRBJ2-1 TRBV9 CASSTPDSEAPSYNEQFF TGTGCCAGCAGCACACCAGACAGTGAGGCTCCCTCCTACAATGAGCAGTTCTTC
few TRBD2 TRBJ2-3 TRBV12-5 CASGLLTPRGSLDTQYF TGTGCTAGTGGTTTGCTCACCCCGCGGGGGTCCCTAGATACGCAGTATTTT
few - TRBJ1-5 TRBV5-6 CASSLGQDQPQHF TGTGCCAGCAGCTTGGGACAGGATCAGCCCCAGCATTTT
few - TRBJ1-1 TRBV28 CASSPGSWEAFF TGTGCCAGCAGTCCGGGCTCTTGGGAGGCTTTCTTT
many - TRBJ2-2 TRBV7-9 CASSPTASGELFF TGTGCCAGCAGCCCGACCGCATCCGGGGAGCTGTTTTTT
- TRBD2 TRBJ2-7 TRBV7-2 CASSQTSGRYEQYF TGTGCCAGCAGCCAGACTAGCGGGAGATACGAGCAGTACTTC
few - TRBJ2-7 TRBV6-2/TRBV6-3 CASSYLDSSYEQYF TGTGCCAGCAGTTATTTGGACAGCTCCTACGAGCAGTACTTC
- - TRBJ2-5 TRBV6-5 CASSYLRGQETQYF TGTGCCAGCAGTTACTTGAGGGGACAAGAGACCCAGTACTTC
few - TRBJ1-2 TRBV19 CASSIGYNYGYTF TGTGCCAGTAGTATCGGATATAACTATGGCTACACCTTC
few - TRBJ2-4 TRBV5-5 CASSFGPGGIQYF TGTGCCAGCAGCTTTGGACCGGGTGGCATTCAGTACTTC
- - TRBJ1-5 TRBV25-1 CASSGPGDNQPQHF TGTGCCAGCTCCGGACCGGGAGACAATCAGCCCCAGCATTTT
few TRBD1 TRBJ2-1 TRBV5-6 CASSPGQGQQFF TGTGCCAGCAGCCCCGGACAGGGCCAGCAGTTCTTC
- - TRBJ1-3 TRBV7-9 CASSLVSAGAGNTIYF TGTGCCAGCAGCTTAGTATCGGCCGGGGCTGGAAACACCATATATTTT
- - TRBJ2-7 TRBV4-1 CASSQDDSSYEQYF TGCGCCAGCAGCCAAGATGACAGCTCCTACGAGCAGTACTTC
- TRBD1 TRBJ2-7 TRBV27 CASREGQGNLRGSYEQYF TGTGCCAGCAGGGAAGGACAGGGAAATCTCCGGGGGTCCTACGAGCAGTACTTC
- - TRBJ2-1 TRBV7-2 CASSFIPYNEQFF TGTGCCAGCAGCTTCATACCCTACAATGAGCAGTTCTTC
- - TRBJ2-1 TRBV20-1 CSARDVRGYNEQFF TGCAGTGCTAGAGATGTCCGAGGATACAATGAGCAGTTCTTC
many - TRBJ1-5 TRBV2 CASKGFENQPQHF TGTGCCAGCAAGGGGTTTGAGAATCAGCCCCAGCATTTT
few - TRBJ2-4 TRBV4-1 CASSQDAGLAKNIQYF TGCGCCAGCAGCCAAGACGCAGGGCTAGCCAAAAACATTCAGTACTTC
- TRBD2 TRBJ2-7 TRBV20-1 CSARDWRETTYEQYF TGCAGTGCTAGAGATTGGCGGGAGACCACCTACGAGCAGTACTTC
- - TRBJ2-1 TRBV3-1 CASSQGPGRLFF TGTGCCAGCAGCCAGGGGCCGGGACGTCTGTTCTTC
few TRBD1 TRBJ1-2 TRBV13 CASSVRTGGAYGYTF TGTGCCAGCAGCGTAAGGACAGGGGGCGCATATGGCTACACCTTC
few TRBD1 TRBJ1-2 TRBV20-1 CSATAGTGARYGYTF TGCAGTGCTACTGCCGGGACAGGGGCGCGGTATGGCTACACCTTC
few - TRBJ1-2 TRBV7-2 CASSLALSSRYGYTF TGTGCCAGCAGCTTAGCCCTTTCCAGTCGCTATGGCTACACCTTC
few - TRBJ1-1 TRBV6-2/TRBV6-3 CASGRGVLYTEAFF TGTGCCAGCGGCAGGGGCGTTTTGTACACTGAAGCTTTCTTT
- - TRBJ1-4 TRBV6-2/TRBV6-3 CASSYSGRGGKLFF TGTGCCAGCAGTTACTCCGGGAGAGGCGGAAAACTGTTTTTT
few TRBD1 TRBJ2-7 TRBV7-9 CASSPRTGGYYEQYF TGTGCCAGCAGCCCTCGGACAGGGGGGTACTACGAGCAGTACTTC
- TRBD1 TRBJ2-5 TRBV9 CASSITGAKGETQYF TGTGCCAGCAGCATCACAGGGGCGAAGGGGGAGACCCAGTACTTC
- - TRBJ2-7 TRBV5-1 CASTSGTAYEQYF TGCGCCAGCACCAGTGGGACCGCCTACGAGCAGTACTTC
- - TRBJ2-7 TRBV18 CASSPNRVGEQYF TGTGCCAGCTCACCGAACAGGGTAGGCGAGCAGTACTTC
- - TRBJ2-3 TRBV19 CASRGGLGDTQYF TGTGCCAGTAGGGGGGGTCTCGGAGATACGCAGTATTTT
- - TRBJ2-7 TRBV7-2 CAIEGIYEQYF TGTGCCATCGAGGGGATATACGAGCAGTACTTC
few - TRBJ1-1 TRBV12-3/TRBV12-4 CASTSRGRGVTGYTEAFF TGTGCCAGCACCTCCCGAGGAAGGGGAGTAACTGGGTACACTGAAGCTTTCTTT
- - TRBJ2-7 TRBV2 CASSAVPLSYEQYF TGTGCCAGCAGTGCGGTCCCCCTTTCATACGAGCAGTACTTC
few - TRBJ2-3 TRBV12-3/TRBV12-4 CASSLPRLRDLQSTQYF TGTGCCAGCAGTTTACCTCGACTAAGGGATTTACAGAGTACGCAGTATTTT
- - TRBJ1-1 TRBV5-4 CAGTDRENTEAFF TGTGCCGGCACGGACAGAGAGAACACTGAAGCTTTCTTT
few TRBD1 TRBJ2-1 TRBV7-9 CASSFIMGQGAHNEQFF TGTGCCAGCAGCTTCATTATGGGACAGGGGGCGCACAATGAGCAGTTCTTC
- TRBD1 TRBJ2-7 TRBV5-1 CASSSSTGAPSYEQYF TGCGCCAGCAGCTCCTCGACAGGGGCCCCCTCCTACGAGCAGTACTTC